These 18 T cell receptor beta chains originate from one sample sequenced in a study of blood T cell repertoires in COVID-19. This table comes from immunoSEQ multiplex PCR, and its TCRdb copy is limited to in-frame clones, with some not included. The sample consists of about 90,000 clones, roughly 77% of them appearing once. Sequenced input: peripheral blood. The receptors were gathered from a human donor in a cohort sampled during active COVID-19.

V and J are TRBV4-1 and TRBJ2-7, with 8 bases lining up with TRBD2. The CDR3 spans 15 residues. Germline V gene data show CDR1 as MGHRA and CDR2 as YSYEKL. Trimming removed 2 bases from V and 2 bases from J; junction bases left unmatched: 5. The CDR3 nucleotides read TGCGCCAGCAGCCAACCACGGGGGGGGACCTACGAGCAGTACTTC. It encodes CASSQPRGGTYEQYF.

This chain's CDR3 is CASSLAWTSGGAYEQYF. CDR3 sequence (DNA): TGTGCCAGCAGCTTAGCTTGGACTAGCGGGGGGGCCTACGAGCAGTACTTC. The chain employs TRBV7-8 and TRBJ2-7, with 15 nucleotides matching TRBD2. Germline assignment: CDR1 SGHVS and CDR2 FQNEAQ. This CDR3 has 17 amino acids. V trimming: 0 bases; J trimming: 2 bases; junction bases outside the gene matches: 2.

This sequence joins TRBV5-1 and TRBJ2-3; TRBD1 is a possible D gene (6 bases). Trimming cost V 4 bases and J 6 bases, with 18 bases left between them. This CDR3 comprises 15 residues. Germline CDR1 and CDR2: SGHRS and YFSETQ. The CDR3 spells CASSVLGTSSDTQYF. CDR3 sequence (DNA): TGCGCCAGCAGCGTACTCGGGACAAGTTCGGATACGCAGTATTTT.

Here the CDR3 DNA reads TGCGCCAGCAGCTTGGGGGGACAGGGTAATGAAAAACTGTTTTTT. The encoded protein is CASSLGGQGNEKLFF. The genes are TRBV5-1 and TRBJ1-4; the match to TRBD1 covers 9 bases. Germline-derived CDR1 and CDR2 are SGHRS and YFSETQ. The V segment lost 0 bases and the J segment 4 bases; nucleotides outside the gene matches: 1. CDR3 length: 15 amino acids.

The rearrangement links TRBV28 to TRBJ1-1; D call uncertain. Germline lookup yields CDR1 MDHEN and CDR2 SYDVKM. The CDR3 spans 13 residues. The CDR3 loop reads CAISDTPNTEAFF. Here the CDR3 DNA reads TGTGCAATATCCGACACACCGAACACTGAAGCTTTCTTT.

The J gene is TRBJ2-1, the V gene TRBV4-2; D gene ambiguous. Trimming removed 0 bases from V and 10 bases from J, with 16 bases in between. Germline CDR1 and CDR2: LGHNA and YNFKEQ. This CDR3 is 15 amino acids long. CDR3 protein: CASSQDPASEREQFF. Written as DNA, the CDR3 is TGTGCCAGCAGCCAAGATCCCGCCTCCGAGCGCGAGCAGTTCTTC.

In DNA, the CDR3 is TGTGCCAGCAGGTCCCGACAGACTAACTATGGCTACACCTTC. Its translation: CASRSRQTNYGYTF. The rearrangement uses TRBV27 and TRBJ1-2, with D tentatively TRBD1 (5 bases). In germline, CDR1 is MNHEY, CDR2 SMNVEV (reference sequence). Deletions cut 6 bases from V and 0 bases from J, with 11 bases between. This CDR3 has 14 residues.

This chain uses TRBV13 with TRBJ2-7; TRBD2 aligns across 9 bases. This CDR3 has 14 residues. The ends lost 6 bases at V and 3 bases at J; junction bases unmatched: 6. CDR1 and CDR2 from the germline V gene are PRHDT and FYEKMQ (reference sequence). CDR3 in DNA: TGTGCCAGCAGGGGGAGCGGGGGGCACTACGAGCAGTACTTC. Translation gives CASRGSGGHYEQYF.

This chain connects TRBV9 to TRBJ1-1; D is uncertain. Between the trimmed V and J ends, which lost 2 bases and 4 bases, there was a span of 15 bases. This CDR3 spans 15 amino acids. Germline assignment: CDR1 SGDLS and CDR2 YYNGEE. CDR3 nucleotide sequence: TGTGCCAGCAGCGTCGGAGGGTTGGGTATCACTGAAGCTTTCTTT. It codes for CASSVGGLGITEAFF.

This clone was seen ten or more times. As DNA, the CDR3 is TGTGCCACCAGTGACCAACAGGGGCCGAATGAAAAACTGTTTTTT. It yields the protein CATSDQQGPNEKLFF. The chain has TRBV24-1 and TRBJ1-4, with TRBD1 identical over 7 bases. The germline V gene encodes CDR1 KGHDR and CDR2 SFDVKD. With 4 bases clipped from V and 5 bases from J, the junction kept 6 bases outside the gene matches. The CDR3 is 15 amino acids.

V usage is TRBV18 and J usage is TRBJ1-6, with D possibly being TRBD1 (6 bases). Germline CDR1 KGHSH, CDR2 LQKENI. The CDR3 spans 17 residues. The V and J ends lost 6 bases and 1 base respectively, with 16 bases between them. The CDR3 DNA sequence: TGTGCCAGCTCTTCCAACCCAACAGGGTCCTATAATTCACCCCTCCACTTT. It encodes CASSSNPTGSYNSPLHF.

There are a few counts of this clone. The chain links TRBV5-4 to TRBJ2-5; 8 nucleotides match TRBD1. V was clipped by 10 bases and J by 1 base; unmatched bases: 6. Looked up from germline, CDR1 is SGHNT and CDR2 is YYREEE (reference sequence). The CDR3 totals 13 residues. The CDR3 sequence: CAWTGMVQETQYF. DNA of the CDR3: TGTGCCTGGACAGGGATGGTCCAAGAGACCCAGTACTTC.

The CDR3 DNA sequence: TGTGCCAGCAGTTCGACAGGCCCAGGGGACACTGAAGCTTTCTTT. Translating gives CASSSTGPGDTEAFF. This chain joins TRBV6-6 and TRBJ1-1, with D possibly TRBD1 on 6 matching bases. The CDR3 consists of 15 residues. Germline values: CDR1 MNHNY, CDR2 SVGAGI (reference sequence). The V end lost 4 bases, the J end lost 3 bases, and 15 bases lay between the germline ends.

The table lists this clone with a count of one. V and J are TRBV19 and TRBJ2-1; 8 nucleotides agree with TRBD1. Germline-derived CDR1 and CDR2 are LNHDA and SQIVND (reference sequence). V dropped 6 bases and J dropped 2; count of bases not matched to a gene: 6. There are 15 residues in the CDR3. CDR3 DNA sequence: TGTGCCAGTAGGCTGGACAGGGAAGCCTACAATGAGCAGTTCTTC. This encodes CASRLDREAYNEQFF.

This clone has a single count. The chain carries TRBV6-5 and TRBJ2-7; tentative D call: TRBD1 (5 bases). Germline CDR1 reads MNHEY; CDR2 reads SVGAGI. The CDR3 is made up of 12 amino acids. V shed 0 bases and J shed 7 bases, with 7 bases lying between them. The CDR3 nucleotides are TGTGCCAGCAGTTACTCGGGGCGGGAGCAGTACTTC. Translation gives CASSYSGREQYF.

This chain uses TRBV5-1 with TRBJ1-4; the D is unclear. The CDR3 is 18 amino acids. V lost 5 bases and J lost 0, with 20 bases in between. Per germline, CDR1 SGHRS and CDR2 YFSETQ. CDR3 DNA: TGCGCCAGCAGACAGAGCGGAACCCTCGCCTCAACTAATGAAAAACTGTTTTTT. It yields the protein CASRQSGTLASTNEKLFF.

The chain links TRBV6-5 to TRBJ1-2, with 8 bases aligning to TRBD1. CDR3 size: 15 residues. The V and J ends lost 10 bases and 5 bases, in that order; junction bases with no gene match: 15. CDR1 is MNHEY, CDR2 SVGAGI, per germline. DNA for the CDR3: TGTGCCACCATGGGACAGGAGGCGGCGGAGTATGGCTACACCTTC. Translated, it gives CATMGQEAAEYGYTF.

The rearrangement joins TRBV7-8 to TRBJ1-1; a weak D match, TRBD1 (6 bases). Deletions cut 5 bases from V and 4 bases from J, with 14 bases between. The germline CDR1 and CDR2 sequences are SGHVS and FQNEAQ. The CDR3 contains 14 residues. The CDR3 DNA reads TGTGCCAGCAGCGGGGGCCGTGGGGTCACTGAAGCTTTCTTT. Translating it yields CASSGGRGVTEAFF.